The present T cell receptor beta chain was sequenced within a study of T cell responses to AZD1222 COVID-19 vaccine. As for this clone: The target antigen is unknown.

General observations from the study: Donors were largely white British and mainly female; clonal diversity was possibly underestimated. Only five or six AZD1222 recipients tested seropositive at baseline. CD4 TCRs covered the whole spike, strongest at regions 160-218 and 743-854.

The germline V gene encodes CDR1 MNHNS and CDR2 SASEGT. Trimming took 2 bases from V and 1 from J; bases not matched to a gene: 10. This CDR3 is built from 19 residues. Measured with immunoSEQ multiplex PCR; TCRdb has only the in-frame clones, and not every one. The sample records 100,000 to 110,000 clones, about 93% being singletons. Sequenced here: peripheral blood, sampled on day 0 of AZD1222 vaccination. This chain uses TRBV6-1 with TRBJ2-2; TRBD2 aligns across 10 bases. The TCR was taken from an adult in good health. CDR3 sequence (DNA): TGTGCCAGCAGTGAATCATTCGGACTAGCGGTTATGAACACCGGGGAGCTGTTTTTT. This gives the protein CASSESFGLAVMNTGELFF.